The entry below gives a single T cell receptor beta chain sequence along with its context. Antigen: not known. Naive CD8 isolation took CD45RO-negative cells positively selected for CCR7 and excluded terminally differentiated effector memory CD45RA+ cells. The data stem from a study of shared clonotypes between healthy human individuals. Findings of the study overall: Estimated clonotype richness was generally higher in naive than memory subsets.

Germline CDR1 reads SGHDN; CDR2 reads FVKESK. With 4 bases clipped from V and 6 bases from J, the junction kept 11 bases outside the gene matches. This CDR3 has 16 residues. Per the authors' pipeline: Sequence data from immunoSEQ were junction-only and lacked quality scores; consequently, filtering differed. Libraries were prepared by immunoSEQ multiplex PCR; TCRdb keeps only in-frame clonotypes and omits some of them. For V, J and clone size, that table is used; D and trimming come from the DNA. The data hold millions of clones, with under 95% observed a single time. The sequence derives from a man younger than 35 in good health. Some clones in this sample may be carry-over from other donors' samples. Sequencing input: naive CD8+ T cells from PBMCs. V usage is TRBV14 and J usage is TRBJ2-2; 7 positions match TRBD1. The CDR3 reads CASSLRQGQMAGELFF. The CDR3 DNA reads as TGTGCCAGCAGCCTTCGACAGGGCCAGATGGCCGGGGAGCTGTTTTTT.